The present T cell receptor (beta chain) was sequenced within a study of vaccination and CD4 T cells after COVID-19. Study-level background: Convalescent donors totaled six males and four females, including two who were Hispanic. Cells were stimulated with overlapping spike peptides from SARS-CoV-2, HCoV-NL63, HCoV-OC43 and HCoV-229E.

On this clonotype: What it recognizes is unknown.

As for treatment: roughly nine-day PBMC culture with coronavirus spike peptide pools or control peptides (ViraFEST assay). Using peptide pools, antigen-specific T cells were expanded in ViraFEST before TCRs were sequenced. Half-medium changes with fresh IL-2 medium occurred on days 3 and 7. Oncomine TCR Beta short-read sequencing was applied to DNA from cultured CD4+ T cells. TCRdb used MiXCR to reprocess the PCR reads, holding one entry per CDR3 protein. The data contain approximately 12,000 distinct CDR3 sequences, about 65% of them singletons. From germline, CDR1 is DFQATT and CDR2 SNEGSKA (reference sequence). This CDR3 spans 10 amino acids.

This rearrangement joins TRBV20-1 to TRBJ2-3; D unclear. The material was CD4+ T cells from blood, cultured in vitro, obtained before SARS-CoV-2 vaccination. This clonotype originated in a human donor who had recovered from COVID-19. Written as DNA, the CDR3 is TGCAGCGTTAGCACAGATACGCAGTATTTT. Translation gives CSVSTDTQYF.